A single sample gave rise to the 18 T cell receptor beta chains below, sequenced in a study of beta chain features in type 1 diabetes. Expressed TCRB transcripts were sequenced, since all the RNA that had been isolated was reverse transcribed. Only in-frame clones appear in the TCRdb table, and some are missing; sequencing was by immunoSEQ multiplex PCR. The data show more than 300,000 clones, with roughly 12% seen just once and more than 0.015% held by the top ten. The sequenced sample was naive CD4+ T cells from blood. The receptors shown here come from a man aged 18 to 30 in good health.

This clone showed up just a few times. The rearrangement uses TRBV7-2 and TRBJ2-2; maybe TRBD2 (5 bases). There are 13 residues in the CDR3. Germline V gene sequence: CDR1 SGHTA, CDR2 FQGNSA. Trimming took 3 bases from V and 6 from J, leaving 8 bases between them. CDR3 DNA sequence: TGTGCCAGCAGCTTTCAGGAGGCCGGGGAGCTGTTTTTT. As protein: CASSFQEAGELFF.

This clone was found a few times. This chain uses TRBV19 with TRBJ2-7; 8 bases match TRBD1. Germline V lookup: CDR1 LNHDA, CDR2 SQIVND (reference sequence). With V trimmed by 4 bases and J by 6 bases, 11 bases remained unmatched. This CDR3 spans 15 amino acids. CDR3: CASSTQTGARGEQYF. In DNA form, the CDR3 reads TGTGCCAGTAGTACCCAGACAGGGGCCCGTGGCGAGCAGTACTTC.

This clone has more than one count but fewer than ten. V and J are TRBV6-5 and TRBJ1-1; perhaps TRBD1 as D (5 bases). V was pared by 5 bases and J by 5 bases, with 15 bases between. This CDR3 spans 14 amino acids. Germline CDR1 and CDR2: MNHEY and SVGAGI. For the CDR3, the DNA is TGTGCCAGCAGTAAACAGGTTGAGGATACTGAAGCTTTCTTT. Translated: CASSKQVEDTEAFF.

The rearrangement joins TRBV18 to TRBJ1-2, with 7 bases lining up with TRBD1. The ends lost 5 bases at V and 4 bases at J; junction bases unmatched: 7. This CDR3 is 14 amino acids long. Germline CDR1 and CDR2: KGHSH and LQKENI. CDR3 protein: CASSDTGDPYGYTF. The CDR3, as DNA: TGTGCCAGCTCAGATACAGGGGACCCCTATGGCTACACCTTC.

The CDR3 loop reads CASSLATYEQYF. The CDR3 coding sequence is TGTGCCAGCAGCTTAGCTACTTACGAGCAGTACTTC. The chain links TRBV7-9 to TRBJ2-7; no reliable D call. There are 12 residues in the CDR3. Per the germline V gene, CDR1 is SEHNR and CDR2 is FQNEAQ (reference sequence). Trimming stripped 0 bases from V and 4 bases from J, with 4 bases between.

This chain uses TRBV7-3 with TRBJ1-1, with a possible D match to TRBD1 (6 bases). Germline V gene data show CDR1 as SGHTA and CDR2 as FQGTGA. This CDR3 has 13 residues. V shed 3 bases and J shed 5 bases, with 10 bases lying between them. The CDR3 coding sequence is TGTGCCAGCAGCTTCCACGGACAGACTGAAGCTTTCTTT. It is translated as CASSFHGQTEAFF.

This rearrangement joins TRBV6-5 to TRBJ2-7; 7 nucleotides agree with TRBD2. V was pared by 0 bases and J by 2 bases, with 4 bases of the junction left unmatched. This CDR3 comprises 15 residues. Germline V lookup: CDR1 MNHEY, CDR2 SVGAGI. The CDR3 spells CASSYSAGDPYEQYF. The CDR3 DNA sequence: TGTGCCAGCAGTTACTCGGCGGGGGATCCCTACGAGCAGTACTTC.

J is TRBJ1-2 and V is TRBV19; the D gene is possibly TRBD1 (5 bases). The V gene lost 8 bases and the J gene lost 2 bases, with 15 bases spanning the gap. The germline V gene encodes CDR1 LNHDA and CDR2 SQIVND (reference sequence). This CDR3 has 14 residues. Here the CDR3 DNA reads TGTGCCAGTTTTCCCCTGGCAGGGAACTATGGCTACACCTTC. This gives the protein CASFPLAGNYGYTF.

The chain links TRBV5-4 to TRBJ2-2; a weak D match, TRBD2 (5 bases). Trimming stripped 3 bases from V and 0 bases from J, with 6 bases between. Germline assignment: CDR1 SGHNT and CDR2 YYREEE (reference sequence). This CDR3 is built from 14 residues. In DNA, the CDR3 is TGTGCCAGCAGCTCCGGGACGAACACCGGGGAGCTGTTTTTT. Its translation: CASSSGTNTGELFF.

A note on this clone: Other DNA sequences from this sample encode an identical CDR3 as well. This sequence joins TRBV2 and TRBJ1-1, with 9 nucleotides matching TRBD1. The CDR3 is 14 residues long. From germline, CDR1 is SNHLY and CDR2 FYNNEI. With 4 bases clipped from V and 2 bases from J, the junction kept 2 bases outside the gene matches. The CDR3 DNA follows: TGTGCCAGCAGTGGGGACAGGGTAAACACTGAAGCTTTCTTT. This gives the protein CASSGDRVNTEAFF.

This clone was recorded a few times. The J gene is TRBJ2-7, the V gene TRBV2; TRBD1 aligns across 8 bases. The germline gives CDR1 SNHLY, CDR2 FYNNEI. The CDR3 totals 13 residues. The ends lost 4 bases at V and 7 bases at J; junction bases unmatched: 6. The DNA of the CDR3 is TGTGCCAGCAGTGGGACAGGGTTCCGTGAGCAGTACTTC. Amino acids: CASSGTGFREQYF.

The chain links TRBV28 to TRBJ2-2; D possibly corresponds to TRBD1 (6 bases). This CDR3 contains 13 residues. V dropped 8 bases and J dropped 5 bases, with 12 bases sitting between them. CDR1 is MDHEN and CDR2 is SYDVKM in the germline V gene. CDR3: CASQAGVTGELFF. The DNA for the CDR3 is TGTGCCAGCCAGGCAGGGGTGACCGGGGAGCTGTTTTTT.

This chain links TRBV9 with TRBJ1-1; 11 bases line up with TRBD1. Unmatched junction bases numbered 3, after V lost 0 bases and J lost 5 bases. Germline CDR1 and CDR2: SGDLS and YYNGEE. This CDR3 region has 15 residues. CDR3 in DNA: TGTGCCAGCAGCGTAGGGGACAGGGGGTGGACTGAAGCTTTCTTT. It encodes CASSVGDRGWTEAFF.

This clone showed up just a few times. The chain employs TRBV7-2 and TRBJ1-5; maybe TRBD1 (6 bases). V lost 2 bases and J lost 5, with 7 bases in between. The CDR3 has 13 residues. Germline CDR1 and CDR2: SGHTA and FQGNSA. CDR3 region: CASSLRTDQPQHF. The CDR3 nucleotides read TGTGCCAGCAGCTTAAGGACAGATCAGCCCCAGCATTTT.

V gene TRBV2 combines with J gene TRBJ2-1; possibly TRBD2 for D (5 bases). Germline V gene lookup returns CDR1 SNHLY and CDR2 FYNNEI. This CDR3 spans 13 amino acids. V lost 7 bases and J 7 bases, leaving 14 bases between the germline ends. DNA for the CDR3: TGTGCCAGCACCCCGACCAGAGGGAATGAGCAGTTCTTC. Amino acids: CASTPTRGNEQFF.

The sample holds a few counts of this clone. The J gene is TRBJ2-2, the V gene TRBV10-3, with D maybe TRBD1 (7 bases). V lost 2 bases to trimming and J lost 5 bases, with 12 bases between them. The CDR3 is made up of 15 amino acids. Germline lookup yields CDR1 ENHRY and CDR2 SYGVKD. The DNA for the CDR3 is TGTGCCATCAGTGAGGCGCAGGGGGGAACCGGGGAGCTGTTTTTT. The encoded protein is CAISEAQGGTGELFF.

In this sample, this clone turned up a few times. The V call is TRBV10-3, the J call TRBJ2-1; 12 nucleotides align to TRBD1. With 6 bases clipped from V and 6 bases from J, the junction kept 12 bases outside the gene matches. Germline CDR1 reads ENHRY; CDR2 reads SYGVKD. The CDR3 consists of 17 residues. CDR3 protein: CAISDVGQGAVFNEQFF. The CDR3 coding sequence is TGTGCCATCAGCGATGTGGGACAGGGGGCGGTCTTCAATGAGCAGTTCTTC.

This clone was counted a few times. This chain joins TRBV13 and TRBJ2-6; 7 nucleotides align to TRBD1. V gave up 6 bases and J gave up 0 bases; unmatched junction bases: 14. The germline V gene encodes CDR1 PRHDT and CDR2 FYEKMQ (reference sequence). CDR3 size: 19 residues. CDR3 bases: TGTGCCAGCAGTTCGCGGAACAGGGGAAACCCCTCTGGGGCCAACGTCCTGACTTTC. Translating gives CASSSRNRGNPSGANVLTF.